This is a list of T cell receptor beta chains from one sample in a study of blood T cells in healthy people across ages. A single record per CDR3 protein comes from TCRdb applying MiXCR to the 5' RACE reads. Of about 1.5 million distinct CDR3 sequences in the sample, 35% to 45% were seen once. Material for sequencing was blood. These receptors were obtained from a woman younger than 30 in good health. CDR3s include the opening cysteine and the closing phenylalanine or tryptophan.

V,CDR3
TRBV29-1,CSVDRTEHGDEQFF
TRBV29-1,CSVETSGSSDTQYF
TRBV6-5,CASSDPRGNEQFF
TRBV20-1,CSAIQQETQYF
TRBV9,CACSVGIAPTDTQYF
TRBV29-1,CSWRTGRRRDTQYF
TRBV6-1,CASSESSGAKEKLFF
TRBV20-1,CSANGGYYNEQFF
TRBV7-2,CASSLRNTGGASNQPQHF
TRBV20-1,CSAASGGSYEQYF
TRBV6-2/TRBV6-3,CASFGVSYFDYGYTF
TRBV30,CALSVRDGGAFF
TRBV9,CASSVAEGSYNEQFF
TRBV10-3,CAISERSAAGGSYEQYF
TRBV29-1,CSATSRDRGYNEQFF
TRBV12-3/TRBV12-4,CASRGTGYFGYTF
TRBV20-1,CSARAWQGGTEAFF
TRBV6-5,CASSYSARGKTSGYTF
TRBV4-3,CASSQKVGFIDSPLHF
TRBV6-2/TRBV6-3,CASSLPSLASGAFSYNEQFF
TRBV2,CASKNDKSLNQPQHF
TRBV7-2,CASSLASTSYGYTF
TRBV12-5,CASGLGPKGNTEAFF
TRBV6-5,CASRIGQAPYNSPLHF
TRBV20-1,CSASAGSGRPYEQYF
TRBV7-9,CASSSFSLAYSNQPQHF
TRBV10-3,CAISSAGSDTQYF
TRBV20-1,CSTSTGQETQYF
TRBV28,CASSLPSHNSPLHF
TRBV12-3/TRBV12-4,CASSLDRGTNNEQFF
TRBV12-3/TRBV12-4,CASSPASALSYEQYF
TRBV7-8,CASSLRDILDSYNEQFF
TRBV5-1,CASSLQGADNSPLHF
TRBV15,CATSRGPGIYGYTF
TRBV6-2/TRBV6-3,CASRYEGLAEAFF
TRBV6-2/TRBV6-3,CASSYFEGRQPQHF
TRBV7-9,CASSLASGTSGRDEQFF
TRBV11-2,CASSLGRDSQETQYF
TRBV5-1,CASRDRLAGDNEQFF
TRBV15,CATSRVRLQGAGYGYTF
TRBV11-2,CASSLASRGHSSGANVLTF
TRBV20-1,CSAGGSEHSYNEQFF
TRBV29-1,CSARWAYEQYF
TRBV29-1,CSVESLASGTEAFF
TRBV27,CASSPGAYEQYF
TRBV5-1,CASSLRGPQGYTF
TRBV2,CASSSEDVTGGVPQHF
TRBV5-1,CASSLGLAGNTDTQYF
TRBV15,CATSVRQSENIQYF
TRBV7-2,CASSSRRHEQYF
TRBV12-3/TRBV12-4,CASSWGQGLSPNTEAFF
TRBV4-1,CASSQVASTGEPYEQYF
TRBV29-1,CSVAGGPNSYEQYF
TRBV4-3,CASSQFIEETQFF